Listed below are T cell receptor beta chains from one sample, sequenced in a study of a mutant IDH1 vaccine in newly diagnosed glioma. Profiled with immunoSEQ multiplex PCR; TCRdb holds only in-frame clones, not every one. The profile shows more than 55,000 clones, approximately 80% of them singletons. These receptors' targets are unknown. This material consisted of PBMCs, taken from a glioma patient whose treatment included an IDH1 peptide vaccine. The receptors shown here come from a man aged 25-40 years with glioma. Both conserved end residues are part of each CDR3. The order of the fields is V gene, clone size, D gene, J gene, CDR3 length, CDR3 protein. D genes are given only for firm matches. Size is omitted from some rows. Given values are once, few, many or a class for expanded clones.

v_call: TRBV27; clone_size: .; d_call: .; j_call: TRBJ2-3; cdr3_length: 12; cdr3_aa: CASSIGGNTQYF
v_call: TRBV2; clone_size: .; d_call: TRBD1; j_call: TRBJ1-6; cdr3_length: 16; cdr3_aa: CASSASGGLWDSPLHF
v_call: TRBV10-3; clone_size: once; d_call: TRBD2; j_call: TRBJ2-7; cdr3_length: 14; cdr3_aa: CPPSTSGYPYEQYF
v_call: TRBV2; clone_size: .; d_call: .; j_call: TRBJ1-5; cdr3_length: 15; cdr3_aa: CASSEDVWDGGPQHF
v_call: TRBV7-9; clone_size: .; d_call: .; j_call: TRBJ2-7; cdr3_length: 15; cdr3_aa: CASSLGPWTTYEQYF
v_call: TRBV7-2; clone_size: .; d_call: TRBD2; j_call: TRBJ2-5; cdr3_length: 15; cdr3_aa: CASSLRSGVGETQYF
v_call: TRBV15; clone_size: .; d_call: TRBD2; j_call: TRBJ2-5; cdr3_length: 17; cdr3_aa: CATSRGTSGGAGETQYF
v_call: TRBV27; clone_size: once; d_call: .; j_call: TRBJ2-2; cdr3_length: 16; cdr3_aa: CASKGGRGLDTGELFF
v_call: TRBV7-9; clone_size: .; d_call: .; j_call: TRBJ2-1; cdr3_length: 15; cdr3_aa: CASSFPSRETNEQFF
v_call: TRBV9; clone_size: .; d_call: TRBD1; j_call: TRBJ2-1; cdr3_length: 14; cdr3_aa: CASSVGTGGNEQFF
v_call: TRBV4-1; clone_size: once; d_call: .; j_call: TRBJ2-1; cdr3_length: 16; cdr3_aa: CASSNSGQLNYNEQFF
v_call: TRBV6-1; clone_size: .; d_call: .; j_call: TRBJ1-1; cdr3_length: 12; cdr3_aa: CASSTWPTEAFF
v_call: TRBV4-3; clone_size: .; d_call: TRBD1; j_call: TRBJ2-7; cdr3_length: 13; cdr3_aa: CASSHGQVAEQYF
v_call: TRBV28; clone_size: .; d_call: .; j_call: TRBJ1-5; cdr3_length: 15; cdr3_aa: CASSLWGTANQPQHF
v_call: TRBV6-1; clone_size: .; d_call: .; j_call: TRBJ1-5; cdr3_length: 14; cdr3_aa: CASSARTVNQPQHF
v_call: TRBV5-1; clone_size: .; d_call: .; j_call: TRBJ1-2; cdr3_length: 16; cdr3_aa: CASSLEDGGRLGGYTF
v_call: TRBV19; clone_size: few; d_call: .; j_call: TRBJ1-1; cdr3_length: 15; cdr3_aa: CASSIVAGGLTEAFF
v_call: TRBV7-2; clone_size: .; d_call: TRBD1; j_call: TRBJ2-3; cdr3_length: 14; cdr3_aa: CASSFQGATDTQYF
v_call: TRBV4-1; clone_size: .; d_call: .; j_call: TRBJ2-3; cdr3_length: 16; cdr3_aa: CASSQPTAQSTDTQYF
v_call: TRBV7-9; clone_size: .; d_call: .; j_call: .; cdr3_length: 12; cdr3_aa: CASSTDSYEQYF
v_call: TRBV7-9; clone_size: .; d_call: .; j_call: TRBJ1-2; cdr3_length: 12; cdr3_aa: CASSWGSHGYTF
v_call: TRBV9; clone_size: .; d_call: .; j_call: TRBJ1-1; cdr3_length: 13; cdr3_aa: CASSVSVNTEAFF
v_call: TRBV11-2; clone_size: few; d_call: .; j_call: TRBJ2-7; cdr3_length: 13; cdr3_aa: CASSFNRVHEQYF
v_call: TRBV7-9; clone_size: .; d_call: TRBD1; j_call: TRBJ1-6; cdr3_length: 15; cdr3_aa: CASTDGTGTNSPLHF
v_call: TRBV15; clone_size: few; d_call: TRBD2; j_call: TRBJ2-7; cdr3_length: 12; cdr3_aa: CATSQTSGEQYF
v_call: TRBV6-4; clone_size: once; d_call: .; j_call: TRBJ2-3; cdr3_length: 14; cdr3_aa: CASSARGFTDTQYF
v_call: TRBV5-6; clone_size: .; d_call: TRBD1; j_call: TRBJ1-4; cdr3_length: 15; cdr3_aa: CASSLRDSQFEKLFF
v_call: TRBV11-2; clone_size: .; d_call: .; j_call: TRBJ2-5; cdr3_length: 15; cdr3_aa: CASSLDGQAGETQYF
v_call: TRBV25-1; clone_size: few; d_call: TRBD1; j_call: TRBJ1-4; cdr3_length: 13; cdr3_aa: CASRDRMSEKLFF
v_call: TRBV6-1; clone_size: .; d_call: .; j_call: TRBJ1-1; cdr3_length: 15; cdr3_aa: CASSELQASGAEAFF
v_call: TRBV18; clone_size: few; d_call: TRBD1; j_call: TRBJ2-7; cdr3_length: 14; cdr3_aa: CASSTGAQTYEQYF
v_call: TRBV5-5; clone_size: .; d_call: .; j_call: TRBJ2-3; cdr3_length: 18; cdr3_aa: CASSLVFGGSWGTDTQYF
v_call: TRBV4-1; clone_size: .; d_call: .; j_call: TRBJ1-4; cdr3_length: 15; cdr3_aa: CASSHPTRENEKLFF
v_call: TRBV10-1; clone_size: .; d_call: TRBD1; j_call: TRBJ1-1; cdr3_length: 16; cdr3_aa: CASSEGGDREGTEAFF
v_call: TRBV9; clone_size: .; d_call: TRBD1; j_call: TRBJ2-3; cdr3_length: 14; cdr3_aa: CASSAGQVTDTQYF
v_call: TRBV28; clone_size: .; d_call: .; j_call: TRBJ2-7; cdr3_length: 14; cdr3_aa: CASSDIGGPYEQYF
v_call: TRBV4-2; clone_size: .; d_call: .; j_call: TRBJ1-2; cdr3_length: 14; cdr3_aa: CASSQAGFNYGYTF
v_call: TRBV30; clone_size: .; d_call: .; j_call: TRBJ1-4; cdr3_length: 12; cdr3_aa: CAWSFGNVKLFF
v_call: TRBV27; clone_size: .; d_call: .; j_call: TRBJ2-5; cdr3_length: 14; cdr3_aa: CASSLSSVGETQYF
v_call: TRBV28; clone_size: once; d_call: .; j_call: TRBJ1-5; cdr3_length: 15; cdr3_aa: CASSHYFTTNQPQHF
v_call: TRBV6-6; clone_size: .; d_call: .; j_call: TRBJ1-1; cdr3_length: 13; cdr3_aa: CASSYSFSTEAFF
v_call: TRBV5-1; clone_size: .; d_call: .; j_call: TRBJ1-1; cdr3_length: 12; cdr3_aa: CASRDPATEAFF
v_call: TRBV7-8; clone_size: .; d_call: .; j_call: TRBJ2-2; cdr3_length: 16; cdr3_aa: CASSLRRGVGTGELFF
v_call: TRBV27; clone_size: .; d_call: .; j_call: TRBJ2-7; cdr3_length: 15; cdr3_aa: CASSLLLRSSYEQYF
v_call: TRBV11-3; clone_size: .; d_call: .; j_call: TRBJ2-1; cdr3_length: 15; cdr3_aa: CASSSAGTTYNEQFF
v_call: TRBV30; clone_size: .; d_call: .; j_call: TRBJ1-2; cdr3_length: 13; cdr3_aa: CAWNSLRNYGYTF
v_call: TRBV7-9; clone_size: few; d_call: .; j_call: TRBJ2-2; cdr3_length: 17; cdr3_aa: CASSPRTRHPNTGELFF
v_call: TRBV5-1; clone_size: .; d_call: .; j_call: TRBJ2-3; cdr3_length: 14; cdr3_aa: CASSWAGGTDTQYF
v_call: TRBV7-8; clone_size: .; d_call: .; j_call: TRBJ2-1; cdr3_length: 12; cdr3_aa: CASSPPNNEQFF
v_call: TRBV6-5; clone_size: .; d_call: .; j_call: TRBJ1-1; cdr3_length: 13; cdr3_aa: CASSYSEGGGAFF
v_call: TRBV6-9; clone_size: .; d_call: .; j_call: TRBJ2-3; cdr3_length: 15; cdr3_aa: CASSYSAGSTDTQYF
v_call: TRBV4-1; clone_size: .; d_call: .; j_call: TRBJ2-7; cdr3_length: 16; cdr3_aa: CASSQGLRGKGYEQYF
v_call: TRBV10-2; clone_size: .; d_call: .; j_call: TRBJ1-1; cdr3_length: 15; cdr3_aa: CASSTGQGASAEAFF
v_call: TRBV7-2; clone_size: .; d_call: .; j_call: TRBJ1-5; cdr3_length: 15; cdr3_aa: CASSLQGSSNQPQHF
v_call: TRBV18; clone_size: .; d_call: .; j_call: TRBJ2-7; cdr3_length: 12; cdr3_aa: CASSQENYEQYF
v_call: TRBV10-1; clone_size: .; d_call: .; j_call: TRBJ1-1; cdr3_length: 13; cdr3_aa: CASSESTNTEAFF